The next 15 T cell receptor beta chains were all read from a single sample in a study of technical replicates of blood from a few donors (dated by TCRdb to about 2017). The library was generated by the immunoSEQ multiplex PCR assay. Held by TCRdb, this immuneACCESS table contains in-frame sequences only and omits some clones. Under half of the omission traces to an unresolved V gene where checked; the cause of the rest is unknown. The sample has around 83,000 clones on record, about 91% of them singletons. The top ten hold over 0.35% of the sample. The sample comprised T cells isolated from PBMCs. The source of these receptors is a human donor in good health. Some clones in this sample may be carry-over from other donors' samples.

In this sample, this clone turned up a few times. The chain is built from TRBV21-1 and TRBJ1-4; the table's D call, TRBD1, was not checked against the DNA. TRBV21-1 is a pseudogene locus. CDR3 length: 14 amino acids. The CDR3, as DNA: TGTGCCAGCAGCGAGGGACAGGCTCCCGAAAAACTGTTTTTT. It specifies CASSEGQAPEKLFF.

The gene calls are TRBV21-1 and TRBJ2-3; no DNA check was done on the table's D call, TRBD1. TRBV21-1 is a known pseudogene. This CDR3 region has 15 residues. The chain's CDR3 is CASSYRTGSTDTQYF. In DNA, the CDR3 is TGTGCCAGCAGCTACCGGACAGGAAGCACAGATACGCAGTATTTT.

CDR3 DNA sequence: TGTGCCAGCAGCAGGCTAGCGGTAGACTACCAAGAGACCCAGTACTTC. This codes for CASSRLAVDYQETQYF. The genes are TRBV9 and TRBJ2-5; 7 bases map to TRBD2. J lost 0 bases, V lost 4 bases, and 9 bases had no gene match. Germline loops: CDR1 SGDLS, CDR2 YYNGEE. The CDR3 consists of 16 residues.

The rearrangement links TRBV4-3 to TRBJ2-5; D possibly corresponds to TRBD1 (6 bases). Germline V lookup: CDR1 LGHNA, CDR2 YSLEER. The CDR3 is made up of 15 amino acids. V was cut by 0 bases and J by 2 bases, with 10 bases left in between. CDR3 in DNA: TGCGCCAGCAGCCAAGACCTCGGGACACAAGAGACCCAGTACTTC. It specifies CASSQDLGTQETQYF.

The V call is TRBV7-9, the J call TRBJ2-7; D gene unclear. The V gene lost 1 base and the J gene lost 4 bases, with 5 bases spanning the gap. Germline loops: CDR1 SEHNR, CDR2 FQNEAQ (reference sequence). This CDR3 has 12 amino acids. The CDR3 DNA reads as TGTGCCAGCAGCTTAGTCTCTTACGAGCAGTACTTC. This gives the protein CASSLVSYEQYF. The full variable domain, in which reference TRBV7-9 and TRBJ2-7 provide the parts outside the CDR3, is DTGVSQNPRHKITKRGQNVTFRCDPISEHNRLYWYRQTLGQGPEFLTYFQNEAQLEKSRLLSDRFSAERPKGSFSTLEIQRTEQGDSAMYLCASSLVSYEQYFGPGTRLTVT.

The V call is TRBV5-4, the J call TRBJ2-7, with D possibly matching TRBD2 (5 bases). Trimming stripped 2 bases from V and 1 base from J, with 16 bases between. There are 16 residues in the CDR3. The germline V gene has CDR1 SGHNT and CDR2 YYREEE (reference sequence). The CDR3 nucleotides read TGTGCCAGCAGCTTTACTAGTTTCTGGAATTCCTACGAGCAGTACTTC. Residues: CASSFTSFWNSYEQYF.

Here the CDR3 DNA reads TGCGCCAGCAGCTCGGTCAACACTGAAGCTTTCTTT. It specifies CASSSVNTEAFF. The chain joins TRBV5-1 to TRBJ1-1; D unresolved. The V gene's germline CDR1 is SGHRS and CDR2 YFSETQ. V dropped 3 bases and J dropped 2 bases, with 5 bases sitting between them. The CDR3 runs 12 residues.

The V and J genes are TRBV28 and TRBJ2-7; D is perhaps TRBD1 (5 bases). This CDR3 is 14 amino acids long. Germline V gene data show CDR1 as MDHEN and CDR2 as SYDVKM. The ends were cut back, 2 bases at V and 0 bases at J, with 8 bases in the middle. The CDR3 nucleotides read TGTGCCAGCAGTTTACAGGGATTCTCCTACGAGCAGTACTTC. Amino acid sequence: CASSLQGFSYEQYF.

The rearrangement joins TRBV5-6 to TRBJ1-2; tentatively, D is TRBD1 (5 bases). The V and J ends lost 1 base and 6 bases respectively, with 13 bases between them. Per the germline V gene, CDR1 is SGHDT and CDR2 is YYEEEE. The CDR3 contains 14 residues. Here the CDR3 reads CASSLWGRVDGYTF. CDR3 DNA: TGTGCCAGCAGCTTGTGGGGCAGGGTTGATGGCTACACCTTC.

The chain has TRBV27 and TRBJ1-1; unclear D gene. Germline V gene lookup returns CDR1 MNHEY and CDR2 SMNVEV (reference sequence). V was clipped by 1 base and J by 2 bases, with 11 bases between them. The CDR3 has 15 residues. CDR3 amino acids: CASSLYGGTNTEAFF. In nucleotides, the CDR3 is TGTGCCAGCAGTTTATACGGCGGAACAAACACTGAAGCTTTCTTT.

The J gene is TRBJ2-3, the V gene TRBV7-9; 7 bases map to TRBD2. Unmatched junction bases numbered 1, after V lost 0 bases and J lost 4 bases. CDR3 length: 14 residues. Germline CDR1 reads SEHNR; CDR2 reads FQNEAQ (reference sequence). This CDR3 reads CASSLAGGADTQYF. In nucleotides, the CDR3 is TGTGCCAGCAGCTTAGCGGGAGGGGCAGATACGCAGTATTTT.

The chain uses TRBV5-1 and TRBJ2-7; TRBD1 is a possible D gene (5 bases). CDR1 is SGHRS and CDR2 is YFSETQ in the germline V gene. The CDR3 extends over 14 amino acids. Trimming removed 0 bases from V and 4 bases from J, with 11 bases in between. The CDR3 protein is CASSLGGLGYEQYF. CDR3 DNA: TGCGCCAGCAGCTTGGGGGGCTTGGGGTACGAGCAGTACTTC.

The V and J genes are TRBV5-1 and TRBJ2-1; 8 bases agree with TRBD2. The germline CDR1 and CDR2 sequences are SGHRS and YFSETQ. This CDR3 spans 16 amino acids. V dropped 7 bases and J dropped 6; count of bases not matched to a gene: 15. The DNA for the CDR3 is TGCGCCAGCCTCCAGGGTAGCGGGGTTATTCCCAATGAGCAGTTCTTC. Protein product: CASLQGSGVIPNEQFF.

This clone was detected once. This chain connects TRBV29-1 to TRBJ1-2; 7 nucleotides match TRBD1. The CDR3 length is 12 residues. V gave up 4 bases and J gave up 4 bases; unmatched junction bases: 3. The germline V gene has CDR1 SQVTM and CDR2 ANQGSEA. CDR3: CSVVQGSYGYTF. In nucleotides, the CDR3 is TGCAGCGTTGTACAGGGGAGCTATGGCTACACCTTC.

The J gene is TRBJ2-5, the V gene TRBV7-9, with 7 bases lining up with TRBD1. The CDR3 extends over 13 amino acids. V shed 6 bases, J shed 4 bases, and the junction held 5 bases outside the gene matches. The germline V gene has CDR1 SEHNR and CDR2 FQNEAQ (reference sequence). The CDR3 sequence: CASSLQGLETQYF. CDR3 DNA: TGTGCCAGCAGTTTACAGGGGTTAGAGACCCAGTACTTC.